A selection of T cell receptor beta chains follows, all from one sample in a study of regulatory T cells in long-lasting Graves disease. TCRdb processed the multiplex PCR reads anew with MiXCR; each CDR3 protein has one entry. The data show 540,000 or so distinct CDR3 sequences, about 13% seen once. These data also featured in a second study, about T cells in Graves' hyperthyroidism and ophthalmopathy.

The sample in question was peripheral blood mononuclear cells (PBMCs), obtained at new diagnosis, from a patient treated with antithyroid drugs. The source is a man aged 30 to 45 with Graves disease. Each CDR3 is given with its conserved first and last residue. The D gene is left open where the match is weak. A row's size may be missing; if present it is once, few, many or a size class.

d_call,v_call,j_call,clone_size,cdr3_aa,cdr3_nt
TRBD2,TRBV20-1,TRBJ2-5,many,CSARPPTGTSAKGETQYF,TGCAGTGCTAGGCCCCCGACCGGGACTAGCGCAAAAGGGGAGACCCAGTACTTC
-,TRBV30,TRBJ2-2,many,CAWSAPTGPGELFF,TGTGCCTGGAGCGCCCCTACAGGGCCCGGGGAGCTGTTTTTT
-,TRBV5-1,TRBJ1-3,-,CASSRDLGAVGNTIYF,TGCGCCAGCAGCCGAGATTTGGGGGCTGTTGGAAACACCATATATTTT
TRBD2,TRBV5-1,TRBJ2-3,few,CASSLGTSGRLDTQYF,TGTGCCAGCAGCCTCGGGACTAGCGGGAGGTTAGATACGCAGTATTTT
-,TRBV19,TRBJ2-1,-,CASRWAGHEQFF,TGTGCCAGTAGGTGGGCGGGGCATGAGCAGTTCTTC
TRBD1,TRBV25-1,TRBJ2-7,-,CASSDWDRASSYEQYF,TGTGCCAGCAGTGACTGGGACAGGGCAAGCTCCTACGAGCAGTACTTC
-,TRBV4-1,TRBJ2-1,few,CASSSKRDILAF,TGCGCCAGCAGCTCCAAGAGGGACATACTAGCCTTC
-,TRBV7-9,TRBJ2-5,many,CASSPMDRPETQYF,TGTGCCAGCAGCCCCATGGACCGCCCGGAGACCCAGTACTTC
-,TRBV28,TRBJ2-3,many,CASSPQWDTQYF,TGTGCCAGCAGTCCCCAATGGGATACGCAGTATTTT
TRBD1,TRBV12-5,TRBJ2-3,-,CASGLVLGTGLTDTQYF,TGTGCTAGTGGTTTGGTTTTGGGGACAGGGTTAACAGATACGCAGTATTTT
TRBD1,TRBV20-1,TRBJ1-2,-,CSARDGTAISGYTF,TGCAGTGCTAGAGACGGGACAGCTATATCTGGCTACACCTTC
TRBD1,TRBV5-1,TRBJ2-7,many,CASAPRTGGFYEQYF,TGCGCCAGCGCACCAAGGACAGGGGGCTTCTACGAGCAGTACTTC
-,TRBV11-2,TRBJ2-1,many,CASSLGARQFF,TGTGCCAGCAGCTTAGGCGCGAGGCAGTTCTTC
TRBD1,TRBV13,TRBJ2-7,-,CASSLEAHPRTGKSSYEQYF,TGTGCCAGCAGCTTAGAGGCCCACCCCCGGACAGGGAAAAGCTCCTACGAGCAGTACTTC
-,TRBV6-5,TRBJ2-7,-,CASSYLTGRSYEQYF,TGTGCCAGCAGCTACCTGACAGGAAGGTCCTACGAGCAGTACTTC
TRBD2,TRBV18,TRBJ2-1,-,CASSPQRLAGNEQFF,TGTGCCAGCTCACCACAGCGACTAGCGGGCAATGAGCAGTTCTTC
-,TRBV6-1,TRBJ2-1,many,CASRESNTLNEQFF,TGTGCCAGCAGAGAGTCGAACACCCTCAATGAGCAGTTCTTC
-,TRBV6-1,TRBJ1-3,-,CASSASNTIYF,TGTGCCAGCAGTGCCTCGAACACCATATATTTT
-,TRBV20-1,TRBJ2-7,many,CSASPLLAEDALMDEQYF,TGCAGTGCTAGCCCCTTGCTGGCAGAGGACGCCCTAATGGACGAGCAGTACTTC
TRBD2,TRBV12-3/TRBV12-4,TRBJ2-5,many,CASSLQIAGGNQETQYF,TGTGCCAGCAGTTTACAAATAGCGGGAGGAAACCAAGAGACCCAGTACTTC
-,TRBV20-1,TRBJ2-7,-,CSATPNTFTYKQYF,TGCAGTGCAACGCCAAATACGTTTACCTACAAGCAGTACTTC
-,TRBV12-3/TRBV12-4,TRBJ2-7,many,CASSSLGRGGEQYF,TGTGCCAGCAGTTCCCTGGGCAGGGGCGGCGAGCAGTACTTC
-,TRBV6-2/TRBV6-3,TRBJ2-2,many,CASSDRLGNTGELFF,TGTGCCAGCAGTGATCGGTTAGGGAACACCGGGGAGCTGTTTTTT
-,TRBV3-1,TRBJ1-1,few,CASSLGQQGAEAFF,TGTGCCAGCAGCCTAGGACAGCAGGGAGCCGAAGCTTTCTTT
TRBD1,TRBV20-1,TRBJ1-2,many,CSASRDSNYGYTF,TGCAGTGCTAGCCGGGACAGCAACTATGGCTACACCTTC
TRBD1,TRBV9,TRBJ1-1,-,CASSVGGGDSRRVTEAFF,TGTGCCAGCAGCGTAGGAGGGGGGGACAGCAGGAGGGTAACTGAAGCTTTCTTT
TRBD1,TRBV10-3,TRBJ2-2,many,CAISYDRETGELFF,TGTGCCATCAGTTACGACAGGGAAACCGGGGAGCTGTTTTTT
-,TRBV5-1,TRBJ2-3,many,CASSGGNSYTDTQYF,TGCGCCAGCAGCGGAGGAAACAGTTACACAGATACGCAGTATTTT
TRBD2,TRBV20-1,TRBJ2-5,-,CSAREEREGETQYF,TGCAGTGCTAGAGAGGAGCGGGAGGGGGAGACCCAGTACTTC
TRBD1,TRBV5-5,TRBJ2-7,-,CASSTPRTTGLIGSYEQYF,TGTGCCAGCAGCACCCCTCGCACGACAGGGCTTATTGGCTCCTACGAGCAGTACTTC
TRBD2,TRBV12-3/TRBV12-4,TRBJ2-1,many,CASSSLPGLATRTGYEQFF,TGTGCCAGCAGTTCCCTACCGGGACTAGCGACCCGGACGGGCTATGAGCAGTTCTTC
TRBD2,TRBV28,TRBJ2-3,many,CASSFAGAGTDTQYF,TGTGCCAGCAGTTTTGCGGGAGCGGGAACAGATACGCAGTATTTT
TRBD2,TRBV6-1,TRBJ2-7,few,CASTPGRLAGKHKQYF,TGTGCCAGCACCCCTGGGAGGCTAGCGGGAAAACACAAGCAGTACTTC
-,TRBV5-1,TRBJ2-1,many,CASRSSLAYNEQFF,TGCGCCAGCAGATCCTCCCTTGCCTACAATGAGCAGTTCTTC
TRBD1,TRBV27,TRBJ1-1,many,CASKDRSFTEAFF,TGTGCCAGCAAGGACAGGTCGTTCACTGAAGCTTTCTTT
-,TRBV27,TRBJ2-2,few,CASSLGTYTGELFF,TGTGCCAGCAGTCTAGGGACATACACCGGGGAGCTGTTTTTT
TRBD1,TRBV4-1,TRBJ1-1,many,CASSQDPRTGGNTEAFF,TGCGCCAGCAGCCAAGATCCCCGGACAGGAGGAAACACTGAAGCTTTCTTT
-,TRBV6-1,TRBJ2-2,few,CASKVTPAGTGELFF,TGTGCCAGCAAGGTTACACCTGCGGGCACCGGGGAGCTGTTTTTT
-,TRBV18,TRBJ2-3,few,CASSVSGGPTDTQYF,TGTGCCAGCTCAGTCAGCGGAGGGCCGACAGATACGCAGTATTTT
-,TRBV12-3/TRBV12-4,TRBJ1-1,many,CASSLGEVTEAFF,TGTGCCAGCAGTTTAGGTGAAGTCACTGAAGCTTTCTTT
TRBD2,TRBV5-1,TRBJ2-3,many,CASSFESGRARSTDTQYF,TGCGCCAGCAGCTTCGAAAGCGGGAGGGCCCGCAGCACAGATACGCAGTATTTT